These 29 T cell receptor beta chains originate from one sample sequenced in a study of shared clonotypes between healthy human individuals. Sequencing used immunoSEQ multiplex PCR; TCRdb keeps in-frame clones, though not all of them. The sample shows fewer than 2.5 million clones, 93% of them seen only once. The sequencing sample was made of naive CD4+ T cells from PBMCs. As for subset: CD45RA+ positively selected. The receptors come from a man between 18 and 35 years old in good health. Some clones in this sample may be carry-over from other donors' samples.

This chain uses TRBV5-1 with TRBJ2-1; no firm D call. This CDR3 is built from 14 residues. Deletions cut 2 bases from V and 5 bases from J, with 11 bases between. Germline-derived CDR1 and CDR2 are SGHRS and YFSETQ. In nucleotides, the CDR3 is TGCGCCAGCAGCTTTGAGCTGGGGAACAATGAGCAGTTCTTC. This translates into CASSFELGNNEQFF.

This chain links TRBV7-3 with TRBJ2-1; 13 nucleotides agree with TRBD2. The J segment lost 9 bases and the V segment lost 4 bases, leaving 6 bases of the junction unmatched. Germline assignment: CDR1 SGHTA and CDR2 FQGTGA. The CDR3 contains 15 residues. This CDR3 reads CASSWGLAGKGEQFF. The DNA of the CDR3 is TGTGCCAGCAGCTGGGGACTAGCGGGAAAGGGTGAGCAGTTCTTC.

The chain combines TRBV6-5 with TRBJ2-2, with 7 nucleotides matching TRBD1. The CDR3 runs to 13 residues. CDR1 and CDR2 from the germline V gene are MNHEY and SVGAGI. V was pared by 9 bases and J by 3 bases, with 4 bases of the junction left unmatched. Written as DNA, the CDR3 is TGTGCCAGTAAGACAGGGTACACCGGGGAGCTGTTTTTT. This gives the protein CASKTGYTGELFF.

The chain links TRBV6-1 to TRBJ1-1; 8 bases are shared with TRBD1. The junction had 8 bases not matched to a gene; V was cut back by 6 bases and J by 2 bases. CDR1 and CDR2 from the germline V gene are MNHNS and SASEGT. The length of the CDR3 is 15 residues. The CDR3: CASRRGPGGNTEAFF. In DNA, the CDR3 is TGTGCCAGCAGGAGGGGGCCAGGGGGCAACACTGAAGCTTTCTTT.

Comment on this clone: Other nucleotide sequences in the sample specify the same CDR3. The chain couples TRBV5-4 to TRBJ2-1, with TRBD2 matching over 11 bases. V shed 3 bases and J 5 bases; nucleotides not matched to a gene: 4. This CDR3 spans 15 amino acids. Germline V CDR1 and CDR2: SGHNT, YYREEE (reference sequence). The CDR3 region has the DNA TGTGCCAGCAGCTCCGGGACTAGCGGTCACAATGAGCAGTTCTTC. Protein: CASSSGTSGHNEQFF.

J is TRBJ1-5 and V is TRBV19; tentatively, D is TRBD1 (5 bases). The V end was cut by 6 bases, the J end by 3 bases, with 12 bases between. The CDR3 covers 14 residues. Looked up from germline, CDR1 is LNHDA and CDR2 is SQIVND (reference sequence). In DNA, the CDR3 is TGTGCCAGTAGCGGCAGGGCTGACAATCAGCCCCAGCATTTT. It yields the protein CASSGRADNQPQHF.

Only one count was recorded for this clone. The rearrangement uses TRBV5-6 and TRBJ2-1; 8 nucleotides agree with TRBD2. This CDR3 contains 13 residues. Germline-derived CDR1 and CDR2 are SGHDT and YYEEEE. Trimming removed 2 bases from V and 15 bases from J; junction bases left unmatched: 10. The CDR3 region is CASSFVPGLEWFF. The CDR3 DNA is TGTGCCAGCAGCTTTGTACCGGGACTAGAGTGGTTCTTC.

This chain uses TRBV28 with TRBJ2-1; D might be TRBD2 (7 bases). The germline V gene has CDR1 MDHEN and CDR2 SYDVKM. V was shortened by 5 bases and J by 4 bases, with 12 bases between the two germline ends. The CDR3 covers 14 residues. CDR3 protein: CASSGGGQYNEQFF. In nucleotides, the CDR3 is TGTGCCAGCAGTGGGGGGGGGCAATACAATGAGCAGTTCTTC.

In this sample, this clone turned up once. The chain employs TRBV7-3 and TRBJ2-5; perhaps D is TRBD1 or TRBD2 (7 bases each). The germline CDR1 and CDR2 sequences are SGHTA and FQGTGA. The CDR3 totals 11 residues. V was shortened by 4 bases and J by 9 bases, with 9 bases between the two germline ends. The CDR3 DNA is TGTGCCAGCAGCTCAGGGGGGGCCCAGTACTTC. Its translation: CASSSGGAQYF. The entire variable domain, with the rest obtained from reference TRBV7-3 and TRBJ2-5, is as follows: GAGVSQTPSNKVTEKGKYVELRCDPISGHTALYWYRQSLGQGPEFLIYFQGTGAADDSGLPNDRFFAVRPEGSVSTLKIQRTERGDSAVYLCASSSGGAQYFGPGTRLLVL.

This clone was detected a few times. The chain couples TRBV27 to TRBJ1-1, with 8 bases fitting TRBD1. The CDR3 covers 14 residues. Trimming cost V 6 bases and J 5 bases; bases outside gene matches: 8. Per germline, CDR1 MNHEY and CDR2 SMNVEV (reference sequence). CDR3 residues: CASRQGQGGTEAFF. In DNA, the CDR3 is TGTGCCAGCAGGCAAGGACAGGGAGGGACTGAAGCTTTCTTT.

Notes on this clone: Other DNA sequences in the same sample also yield this CDR3. This chain links TRBV7-2 with TRBJ2-6, with D possibly matching TRBD1 (6 bases). This CDR3 spans 15 amino acids. Germline-derived CDR1 and CDR2 are SGHTA and FQGNSA. V lost 3 bases and J 2 bases, leaving 8 bases between the germline ends. The CDR3 spells CASSFYRAGANVLTF. CDR3 DNA: TGTGCCAGCAGCTTTTACAGGGCTGGGGCCAACGTCCTGACTTTC.

The J gene is TRBJ2-2, the V gene TRBV2; D possibly corresponds to TRBD2 (6 bases). This CDR3 region has 15 residues. Trimming shortened V by 6 bases and J by 8 bases, and 19 bases separated the two germline ends. CDR1 is SNHLY and CDR2 is FYNNEI in the germline V gene. The CDR3 spells CASSHGTYGAGELFF. The DNA of the CDR3 is TGTGCCAGCAGCCACGGGACTTATGGCGCGGGGGAGCTGTTTTTT.

As for this clone: The identical CDR3 is also encoded by other nucleotide sequences in the sample. The chain has TRBV28 and TRBJ1-1; D is unresolved. CDR3 size: 15 residues. The germline CDR1 and CDR2 sequences are MDHEN and SYDVKM. Trimming stripped 2 bases from V and 0 bases from J, with 10 bases between. CDR3 DNA: TGTGCCAGCAGTTTAGGAGGGATCATGAACACTGAAGCTTTCTTT. Translated, it gives CASSLGGIMNTEAFF. Supplemented by reference TRBV28 and TRBJ1-1, the full variable domain reads DVKVTQSSRYLVKRTGEKVFLECVQDMDHENMFWYRQDPGLGLRLIYFSYDVKMKEKGDIPEGYSVSREKKERFSLILESASTNQTSMYLCASSLGGIMNTEAFFGQGTRLTVV.

Comments on this clone: The same CDR3 arises from other DNA sequences in this sample as well. V usage is TRBV18 and J usage is TRBJ1-5; 11 bases fit TRBD1. The CDR3 contains 15 residues. V shed 0 bases and J 6 bases; nucleotides not matched to a gene: 1. The V gene's germline CDR1 is KGHSH and CDR2 LQKENI. The CDR3 sequence is CASSPPGTGGQPQHF. The CDR3 DNA follows: TGTGCCAGCTCACCACCCGGGACAGGGGGTCAGCCCCAGCATTTT.

The chain is built from TRBV7-2 and TRBJ1-2; D might be TRBD1 (6 bases). Per germline, CDR1 SGHTA and CDR2 FQGNSA. CDR3 length: 14 amino acids. Between the trimmed V and J ends, which lost 5 bases and 6 bases, there was a span of 16 bases. CDR3 sequence reads: CASSLDSSRDGYTF. The CDR3 nucleotides are TGTGCCAGCAGCCTGGACAGCTCCCGGGATGGCTACACCTTC.

The J gene is TRBJ1-2, the V gene TRBV9; D is undetermined. V lost 5 bases and J lost 1, with 6 bases in between. The V gene's germline CDR1 is SGDLS and CDR2 YYNGEE. CDR3 size: 12 residues. CDR3 region: CASRRDNYGYTF. In nucleotides, the CDR3 is TGTGCCAGCAGGCGGGATAACTATGGCTACACCTTC.

This chain connects TRBV7-9 to TRBJ2-3, with D possibly TRBD1 on 5 matching bases. This CDR3 is built from 16 residues. Germline CDR1 SEHNR, CDR2 FQNEAQ (reference sequence). V was clipped by 3 bases and J by 5 bases, with 18 bases between them. CDR3 region: CASSFTGLEMVDTQYF. CDR3 sequence (DNA): TGTGCCAGCAGCTTTACAGGCCTAGAGATGGTAGATACGCAGTATTTT.

This clone was counted once. The chain uses TRBV4-2 and TRBJ2-5; perhaps D is TRBD1 or TRBD2 (5 bases each). CDR3 length: 14 amino acids. Germline assignment: CDR1 LGHNA and CDR2 YNFKEQ. The V end was cut by 0 bases, the J end by 10 bases, with 15 bases between. In DNA form, the CDR3 reads TGTGCCAGCAGCCAAGAAAGGGTTGGGGGTGTCCAGTACTTC. It encodes CASSQERVGGVQYF.

The DNA of the CDR3 is TGTGCCAGCAGCTTACCGCAGGGAGGATATGGCTACACCTTC. Its protein is CASSLPQGGYGYTF. This chain connects TRBV7-2 to TRBJ1-2, with D maybe TRBD1 (5 bases). The CDR3 is made up of 14 amino acids. The ends were cut back, 2 bases at V and 5 bases at J, with 12 bases in the middle. The germline CDR1 and CDR2 sequences are SGHTA and FQGNSA.

The chain uses TRBV27 and TRBJ1-5; unclear D gene. The CDR3 contains 15 residues. Germline CDR1 is MNHEY and CDR2 is SMNVEV (reference sequence). V lost 4 bases to trimming and J lost 4 bases, with 14 bases between them. The CDR3 coding sequence is TGTGCCAGCAGTTCGCGCGGGTCTTGGAATCAGCCCCAGCATTTT. It codes for CASSSRGSWNQPQHF.

The V and J genes are TRBV9 and TRBJ2-3, with 8 bases identical to TRBD2. With V trimmed by 7 bases and J by 3 bases, 10 bases remained unmatched. The CDR3 is 15 residues long. Per germline, CDR1 SGDLS and CDR2 YYNGEE. DNA of the CDR3: TGTGCCAGCGCGGGGGGTCCCCTGGCGACAGATACGCAGTATTTT. Translating it yields CASAGGPLATDTQYF.

In this sample, this clone turned up once. The chain couples TRBV28 to TRBJ1-4; D unclear. Between the trimmed V and J ends, which lost 5 bases and 4 bases, there was a span of 11 bases. The CDR3 totals 14 residues. The germline CDR1 and CDR2 sequences are MDHEN and SYDVKM. The CDR3 region has the DNA TGTGCCAGCAGTCTACCCCGGGATAATGAAAAACTGTTTTTT. This codes for CASSLPRDNEKLFF.

The chain has TRBV5-4 and TRBJ2-3; 10 nucleotides agree with TRBD1. The CDR3 has 17 amino acids. The trim removed 0 bases at V and 4 bases at J, leaving 8 bases unmatched. The germline V gene has CDR1 SGHNT and CDR2 YYREEE (reference sequence). The chain's CDR3 is CASSLEGQGLVPDTQYF. CDR3 nucleotides: TGTGCCAGCAGCTTGGAGGGACAGGGGTTGGTCCCAGATACGCAGTATTTT. Full variable domain (remainder filled in from reference TRBV5-4 and TRBJ2-3): ETGVTQSPTHLIKTRGQQVTLRCSSQSGHNTVSWYQQALGQGPQFIFQYYREEENGRGNFPPRFSGLQFPNYSSELNVNALELDDSALYLCASSLEGQGLVPDTQYFGPGTRLTVL.

The rearrangement uses TRBV5-5 and TRBJ2-7; D possibly corresponds to TRBD1 (5 bases). Germline V gene data show CDR1 as SGHKS and CDR2 as YYEKEE (reference sequence). The ends were cut back, 0 bases at V and 3 bases at J, with 13 bases in the middle. CDR3 size: 15 residues. CDR3 coding DNA: TGTGCCAGCAGCTTGGAAGGGGCCGTCCACTACGAGCAGTACTTC. The encoded protein is CASSLEGAVHYEQYF.

The rearrangement uses TRBV10-1 and TRBJ2-7, with 9 bases fitting TRBD1. Germline V gene sequence: CDR1 WNHNN, CDR2 SYGVQD (reference sequence). After removal of 10 bases from V and 0 bases from J, the junction contained 13 bases not matched to a gene. This CDR3 is built from 16 residues. In DNA form, the CDR3 reads TGCGCCACCTATGGGACAGGGAGGATCTACTCCTACGAGCAGTACTTC. It is translated as CATYGTGRIYSYEQYF.

This clone has a handful of counts. The sample has other DNA sequences that encode this CDR3 too. The chain combines TRBV5-1 with TRBJ1-5; tentatively, D is TRBD1 (5 bases). The V gene lost 0 bases and the J gene lost 2 bases, with 9 bases spanning the gap. The germline V gene encodes CDR1 SGHRS and CDR2 YFSETQ. The CDR3 covers 15 residues. The CDR3 spells CASSLEGFGNQPQHF. The CDR3 nucleotides are TGCGCCAGCAGCTTGGAGGGGTTTGGCAATCAGCCCCAGCATTTT.

Comment on this clone: The germline gene is not matched at one end of the junction; a read error may be the cause. The chain carries TRBV30 and TRBJ2-3, with a possible D match to TRBD2 (6 bases). Germline-derived CDR1 and CDR2 are GTSNPN and SVGIG (reference sequence). The CDR3 is 13 residues long. This CDR3 is CASPRRGSDAQYF. The CDR3 coding sequence is TGTGCCTCCCCTCGGAGGGGTTCAGATGCGCAGTATTTT.

The chain uses TRBV5-1 and TRBJ2-3, with TRBD1 matching 8 bases. J lost 5 bases, V lost 3 bases, and 5 bases had no gene match. Germline V gives CDR1 SGHRS, CDR2 YFSETQ. The CDR3 has 14 amino acids. The CDR3 reads CASSSQGAQDTQYF. CDR3 bases: TGCGCCAGCAGCTCGCAGGGGGCGCAAGATACGCAGTATTTT. The whole variable domain, filled in from reference TRBV5-1 and TRBJ2-3, reads KAGVTQTPRYLIKTRGQQVTLSCSPISGHRSVSWYQQTPGQGLQFLFEYFSETQRNKGNFPGRFSGRQFSNSRSEMNVSTLELGDSALYLCASSSQGAQDTQYFGPGTRLTVL.

The chain employs TRBV6-5 and TRBJ1-2, with 8 positions matching TRBD1. The junction had 10 bases not matched to a gene; V was cut back by 2 bases and J by 5 bases. This CDR3 comprises 16 residues. CDR1 is MNHEY, CDR2 SVGAGI, per germline. CDR3 sequence (DNA): TGTGCCAGCAGTTACCTAGGCCAGGGGGCTGGGTATGGCTACACCTTC. It yields the protein CASSYLGQGAGYGYTF.